This record concerns one T cell receptor beta chain sequence. This clonotype was seen many times. The specificity of this receptor is unknown. Base qualities are not recorded, but no much larger clone differs from it by a single base. The record originates from a study of T cells in Graves' hyperthyroidism and ophthalmopathy (dated by TCRdb to between 2019 and 2020). About the investigation overall: Peripheral blood was sampled at the time of initial diagnosis, prior to any treatment. TCR V-J signatures able to tell the groups apart were searched for in a discovery cohort of approximately 95 patients, of whom 43 had Graves' ophthalmopathy and more than 55 had stable Graves' hyperthyroidism. Whether ophthalmopathy could be predicted prospectively was tested in an independent validation cohort made up of fewer than 20 hyperthyroidism patients plus 17 patients who later progressed to ophthalmopathy. The 95 to 100 discovery patients were randomly divided into training and test sets at a 7:3 ratio. Thyroid tissue and blood T-cell repertoires from roughly six Graves' hyperthyroidism patients were also compared in the study. Once sampling was done, hyperthyroidism patients were given methimazole at a starting dose of 30 mg daily, whereas ophthalmopathy patients were given high-dose intravenous methylprednisolone. The paper reports TCR Vbeta CDR3 sequencing of roughly 140 peripheral blood samples: 40 to 45 ophthalmopathy, approximately 74 hyperthyroidism and around 17 progressor patients. On the study overall, not on this receptor specifically: In validation, the model predicted progression to ophthalmopathy with 60% to 71% sensitivity and roughly 75% specificity, a median of about six months before onset. No statistical method was used to fix the sample size in advance, and group allocation was not hidden from the investigators. Most expanded thyroid clonotypes (frequency above 0.001) were also detected in blood, suggesting blood repertoires may reflect thyroid immune responses. A 13 V-J signature model separated ophthalmopathy from stable hyperthyroidism, with about 88% sensitivity and approximately 81% specificity in cross-validation and 80%/75% in testing.

The germline V gene (reference sequence) yields DFQATT for CDR1 and SNEGSKA for CDR2. Inclusive of the bounding cysteine and phenylalanine, the CDR3 is 13 residues long. Only the CDR3 region is kept as DNA, spanning 39 bases read in frame from base 1. V is cut back by 3 bases and J by 7 bases, with 6 bases in the junction unmatched. The TCR beta CDR3 regions were amplified from RNA transcripts. The TCR CDR3 was subjected to a first round of RT-PCR using the HTBI primer set and the Qiagen OneStep RT-PCR kit. Libraries were constructed in a second round of multiplex PCR, after which size selection and purification were performed. Libraries were sequenced paired-end with 100 bp reads on an Illumina HiSeq2000. On the study's bioinformatics: SOAPnuke was used to process the raw data, throwing out any read that contained adapters or uncalled bases, had a mean Phred below 15, or lacked an exact constant-primer or identifier match. High-quality paired reads were merged with COPE v1.2.5, and unique nucleotide sequences were defined as clonotypes. MiTCR v1.1 was used to align clonotypes to the IMGT TRBV, TRBD and TRBJ reference segments. The analysis included only V-J combinations with a frequency above 0.0001, which together covered around 99% of the repertoires. The TCS score was defined as F50 (clonal expansion) divided by E x V (chaos), with BLOSUM62-based TCRdist calculated between CDR3 peptides within each V-J. Welch's t-statistics and random forest reduced roughly 540 V-J features to roughly 13, which were used in a naive Bayes classifier (R e1071). TCRdb itself trimmed the public reads at Q25 with fastp, ran MiXCR and retained productive beta chains. Identical CDR3 protein sequences are pooled into one entry, listed with their most common genes and DNA. TCRdb assigned the V and J calls; the authors' analysis was not used. The sample table contains about 520,000 distinct CDR3 sequences; only one count was recorded for approximately 25% of them. The ten biggest clones cover about 10% of the sample.

Ophthalmopathy patients had moderately to severely active disease, with a Clinical Activity Score of 3 or more, a NOSPECS grade of 4 or more, and a disease duration of less than 3 months. Patients with uncontrolled infections, other autoimmune diseases, pregnancy or lactation were excluded. Diagnoses relied on clinical symptoms, serum thyroxine and TRAb, thyroid ultrasound and orbital computed tomography. PBMCs were separated from under 11 ml of fresh peripheral blood using Ficoll-Paque density gradient centrifugation. Trizol reagent was used to extract total RNA, and RNA quality was then checked on an Agilent 2100 Bioanalyzer.

The TCR sequence derives from a woman in her twenties or thirties with Graves' ophthalmopathy. Sequenced sample: blood. The sequence links TRBV20-1 to TRBJ1-5, with 7 bases matching TRBD1. The DNA sequence is given as TGCAGTGCTAGGGGACAGAAAAACCAGCCCCAGCATTTT. Its protein product is CSARGQKNQPQHF.